The clone carrying this T cell receptor (beta chain) has a handful of counts. Its antigen remains unidentified. The data were taken from a study of beta chain features in type 1 diabetes. In the study overall: Similarity in age, gender and cell yields was seen between patients and healthy donors. General study findings and limits: A moderate, significant TCRB CDR3 shortening appeared in type 1 diabetes across four CD4+ subsets. In the patient group, naive, central memory and Treg TCRB repertoires seemed more alike than in the healthy donor group.

V gave up 4 bases and J gave up 7 bases, with 15 bases separating them. CDR3 length equals 13 residues. In germline, CDR1 is SGDLS, CDR2 YYNGEE. Investigators reverse transcribed all isolated RNA, so they sequenced expressed TCRB transcripts. Naive, central memory and regulatory T cell samples averaged around 3.9 million immunoSEQ reads each. Here immunoSEQ multiplex PCR was the method, and the copy in TCRdb shows in-frame clones only, minus some. Here the sample spans about 620,000 clones, less than 20% being singletons. Source material: naive CD4+ T cells from blood. The V and J genes are TRBV9 and TRBJ2-7; possible D gene TRBD2, 7 bases. The clonotype originates from a man aged 18 to 35 in good health. The CDR3 loop is CASSPRGGTEQYF. CDR3 nucleotide sequence: TGTGCCAGCAGCCCGAGGGGAGGGACAGAGCAGTACTTC. The full variable domain, with the rest looked up from reference TRBV9 and TRBJ2-7, is DSGVTQTPKHLITATGQRVTLRCSPRSGDLSVYWYQQSLDQGLQFLIQYYNGEERAKGNILERFSAQQFPDLHSELNLSSLELGDSALYFCASSPRGGTEQYFGPGTRLTVT.